This TCR beta chain is drawn from a study of T cells in Graves' hyperthyroidism and ophthalmopathy. This clonotype occurred many times. Between the trimmed V and J ends, which lost 5 bases and 4 bases, there was a span of 18 bases. CDR3 size: 15 residues. Germline V gene sequence: CDR1 SGHTA, CDR2 FQGNSA. Template material for amplifying TCR beta CDR3 regions consisted of RNA transcripts. HTBI primers were employed in a first-round RT-PCR of the TCR CDR3. TCRdb reanalysed the multiplex PCR reads using MiXCR and keeps one entry per CDR3 protein. The sample holds roughly 380,000 distinct CDR3 sequences, around 14% seen once.

The sequence was collected from a woman aged 55-69 years with Graves' hyperthyroidism. The chain has TRBV7-2 and TRBJ2-7; D may correspond to TRBD1 or TRBD2 (5 bases each). Sequencing was performed on blood. The CDR3 spells CASSDLPGTYYEQYF. CDR3 DNA sequence: TGTGCCAGCAGCGACCTCCCCGGGACGTATTACGAGCAGTACTTC.